Included here is one T cell receptor (beta chain) sequence, with context. The data derive from a study of blood T cell repertoires in COVID-19. Study at large: COVID-19 samples collected from the United States, Italy and Spain covered acute and convalescent phases. In each case, the material was cDNA or gDNA derived from T cells, B-cell-depleted T cells, or PBMCs.

Under the authors' procedure: Scientists estimated how many nucleated cells there were by amplifying reference gene primers. Sequenced by immunoSEQ multiplex PCR; TCRdb stores in-frame clones only, minus some. V, J and clone size derive from that table, while D and trimming were established from the DNA sequence. The sample has over 110,000 clones, about nine tenths seen once. V shed 4 bases, J shed 8 bases, and the junction held 19 bases outside the gene matches. The CDR3 extends over 18 amino acids. The germline gives CDR1 SGHTA, CDR2 FQGTGA. The receptor was isolated from a human donor in a cohort sampled during active COVID-19. Material for sequencing was peripheral blood. The rearrangement links TRBV7-3 to TRBJ2-3; 9 nucleotides agree with TRBD1. In DNA form, the CDR3 reads TGTGCCAGCAGCTCAGCTCCGGGACAGGGTACGGGAGCGGGTACGCAGTATTTT. Protein: CASSSAPGQGTGAGTQYF. Filled out from reference TRBV7-3 and TRBJ2-3, the complete variable domain reads GAGVSQTPSNKVTEKGKYVELRCDPISGHTALYWYRQSLGQGPEFLIYFQGTGAADDSGLPNDRFFAVRPEGSVSTLKIQRTERGDSAVYLCASSSAPGQGTGAGTQYFGPGTRLTVL.